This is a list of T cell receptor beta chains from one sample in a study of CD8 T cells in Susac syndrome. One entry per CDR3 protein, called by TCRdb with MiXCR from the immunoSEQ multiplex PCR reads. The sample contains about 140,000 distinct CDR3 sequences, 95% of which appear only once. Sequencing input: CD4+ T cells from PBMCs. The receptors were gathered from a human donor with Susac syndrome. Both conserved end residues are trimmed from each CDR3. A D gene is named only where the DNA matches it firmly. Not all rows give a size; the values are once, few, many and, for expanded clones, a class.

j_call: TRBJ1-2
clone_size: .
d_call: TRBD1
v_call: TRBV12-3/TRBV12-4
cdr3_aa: ASSAQGANGYT

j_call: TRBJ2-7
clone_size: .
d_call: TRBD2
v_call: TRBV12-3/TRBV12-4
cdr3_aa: ASSSEREPSYEQY

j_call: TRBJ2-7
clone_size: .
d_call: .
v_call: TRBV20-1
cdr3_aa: SARASSDYEQY

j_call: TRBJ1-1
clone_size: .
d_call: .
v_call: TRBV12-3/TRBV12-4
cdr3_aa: ASSPPGIHTEAF

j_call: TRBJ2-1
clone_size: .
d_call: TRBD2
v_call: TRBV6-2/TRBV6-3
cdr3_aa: ASSVAGTSNEQF

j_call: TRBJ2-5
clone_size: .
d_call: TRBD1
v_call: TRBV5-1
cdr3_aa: ASSFPPGTVGIGTQY

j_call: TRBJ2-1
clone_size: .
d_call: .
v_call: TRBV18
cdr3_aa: ASSNPDSNEQF

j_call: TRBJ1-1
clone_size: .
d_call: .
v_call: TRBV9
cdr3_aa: ASSGGDGGKNTEAF

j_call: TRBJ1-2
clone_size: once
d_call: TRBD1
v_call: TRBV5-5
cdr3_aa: ASSSADRTNYGYT

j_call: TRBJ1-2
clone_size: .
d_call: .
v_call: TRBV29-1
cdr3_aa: SVYPADGYT

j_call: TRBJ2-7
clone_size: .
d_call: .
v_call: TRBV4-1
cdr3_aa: ASSQVGRRDEQY

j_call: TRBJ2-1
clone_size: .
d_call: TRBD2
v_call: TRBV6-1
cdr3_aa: ASWTSGWGEQF

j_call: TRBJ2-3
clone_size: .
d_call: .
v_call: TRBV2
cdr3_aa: ASRGPGRGPDTQY

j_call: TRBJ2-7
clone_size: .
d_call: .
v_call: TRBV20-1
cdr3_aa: SASKVRGSEQY

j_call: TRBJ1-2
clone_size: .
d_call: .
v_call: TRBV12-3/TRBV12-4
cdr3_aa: ASSLGGPLRGYT

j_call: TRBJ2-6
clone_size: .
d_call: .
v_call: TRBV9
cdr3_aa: ASSITGLAAGANVLT

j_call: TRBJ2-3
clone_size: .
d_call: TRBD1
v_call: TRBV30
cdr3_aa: AWSVDRSPDTQY

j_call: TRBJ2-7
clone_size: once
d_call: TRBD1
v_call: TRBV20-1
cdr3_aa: SARDPFGQGYEQY

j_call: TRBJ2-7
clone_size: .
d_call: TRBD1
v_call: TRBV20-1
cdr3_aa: SAVQGEEQY

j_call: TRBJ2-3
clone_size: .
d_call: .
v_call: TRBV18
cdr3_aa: ASSPRTVTDTQY

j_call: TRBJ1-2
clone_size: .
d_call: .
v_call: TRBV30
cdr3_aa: AWTPGAGYGYT

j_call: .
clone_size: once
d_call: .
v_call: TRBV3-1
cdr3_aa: ASSQADGTQY

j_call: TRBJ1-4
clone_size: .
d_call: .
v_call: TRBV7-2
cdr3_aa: ASSPLGGAREKLF

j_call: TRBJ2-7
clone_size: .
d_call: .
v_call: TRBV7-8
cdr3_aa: ASSLGWRGYTYEQY

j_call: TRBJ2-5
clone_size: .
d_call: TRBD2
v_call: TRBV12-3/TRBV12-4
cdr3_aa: ASRAGTTQETQY

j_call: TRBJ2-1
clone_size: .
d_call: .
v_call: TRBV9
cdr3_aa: ASSTQSRGLSYNEQF

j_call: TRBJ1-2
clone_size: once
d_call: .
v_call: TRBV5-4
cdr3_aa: ASSLDLGKGYGYT

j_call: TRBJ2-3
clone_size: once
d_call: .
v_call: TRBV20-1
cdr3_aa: SADVVRNTQY

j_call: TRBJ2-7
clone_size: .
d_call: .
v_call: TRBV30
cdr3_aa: AWSRGQLYEQY

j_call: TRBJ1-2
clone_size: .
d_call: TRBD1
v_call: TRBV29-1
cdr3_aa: SARNRGLGYT

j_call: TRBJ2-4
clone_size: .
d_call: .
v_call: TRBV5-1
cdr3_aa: ASSPEGLRENIQY

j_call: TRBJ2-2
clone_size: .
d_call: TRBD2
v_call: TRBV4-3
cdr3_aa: ASSQGSSGSTGELF

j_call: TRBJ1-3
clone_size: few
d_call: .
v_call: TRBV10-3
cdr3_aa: AISQVSSGNTIY

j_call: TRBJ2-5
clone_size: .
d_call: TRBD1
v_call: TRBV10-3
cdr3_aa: AITPGTGGIETQY

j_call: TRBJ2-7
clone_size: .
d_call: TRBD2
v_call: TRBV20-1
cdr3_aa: SARVPVAGASYEQY